The 10 T cell receptor beta chains below were found in one sample sequenced in a study of shared clonotypes between healthy human individuals. The repertoire was sequenced with immunoSEQ multiplex PCR; TCRdb's copy has only in-frame clones and lacks some. The repertoire consists of about 2.3 million clones, with approximately 93% occurring once and the leading ten covering 0.39%. Source material: naive CD4+ T cells from PBMCs. Subset indicated: CD45RA+ positively selected. Receptors were obtained from a man aged 18 to 30 in good health. Some clones in this sample may be carry-over from other donors' samples.

The genes are TRBV2 and TRBJ1-1, with 9 nucleotides matching TRBD1. J was trimmed by 4 bases and V by 6 bases; bases with no gene match: 9. Germline assignment: CDR1 SNHLY and CDR2 FYNNEI. This CDR3 has 15 amino acids. CDR3: CASSNYRQGGTEAFF. CDR3 sequence (DNA): TGTGCCAGCAGCAACTACCGACAGGGGGGCACTGAAGCTTTCTTT. Full variable domain (outside the CDR3, taken from reference TRBV2 and TRBJ1-1): EPEVTQTPSHQVTQMGQEVILRCVPISNHLYFYWYRQILGQKVEFLVSFYNNEISEKSEIFDDQFSVERPDGSNFTLKIRSTKLEDSAMYFCASSNYRQGGTEAFFGQGTRLTVV.

The J gene is TRBJ1-2, the V gene TRBV6-6; TRBD1 agrees at 7 bases. Germline lookup yields CDR1 MNHNY and CDR2 SVGAGI (reference sequence). The J segment lost 7 bases and the V segment lost 4 bases, leaving 15 bases of the junction unmatched. CDR3 length equals 16 residues. The CDR3 bases are TGTGCCAGCAGTTCCGATGAGGACAGGATCGGCGGTGGCTACACCTTC. Translation gives CASSSDEDRIGGGYTF.

The V and J genes are TRBV13 and TRBJ2-1, with D maybe TRBD2 (5 bases). Looked up from germline, CDR1 is PRHDT and CDR2 is FYEKMQ (reference sequence). The CDR3 has 14 residues. Trimming took 5 bases from V and 8 from J, leaving 16 bases between them. The CDR3 loop reads CASSHRGSGHEQFF. The DNA for the CDR3 is TGTGCCAGCAGCCATCGGGGATCCGGGCATGAGCAGTTCTTC.

This clone has only one observation. The chain links TRBV27 to TRBJ2-1, with D perhaps matching TRBD2 (5 bases). The CDR3 is made up of 14 amino acids. CDR1 MNHEY and CDR2 SMNVEV come from the germline V gene (reference sequence). V was cut by 5 bases and J by 8 bases, with 16 bases left in between. CDR3 DNA sequence: TGTGCCAGCAGTCCCCCGGACTCTGTATATGAGCAGTTCTTC. It translates to CASSPPDSVYEQFF.

The V gene is TRBV6-1, the J gene TRBJ1-5; D perhaps matches TRBD1 (6 bases). The germline V gene encodes CDR1 MNHNS and CDR2 SASEGT. The CDR3 has 15 residues. The V and J ends lost 6 bases and 3 bases respectively, with 15 bases between them. The CDR3 loop reads CASSQATGYNQPQHF. CDR3 bases: TGTGCCAGCAGCCAGGCGACAGGTTACAATCAGCCCCAGCATTTT.

This clone has a single count. J is TRBJ2-7 and V is TRBV5-4; D not resolved. The germline CDR1 and CDR2 sequences are SGHNT and YYREEE (reference sequence). Trimming removed 1 base at V and 3 bases at J, with 14 bases between. CDR3 length: 15 amino acids. The CDR3 DNA is TGTGCCAGCAGCTTGTCTCCCCGCACGGTCTACGAGCAGTACTTC. Its translation: CASSLSPRTVYEQYF.

The chain uses TRBV30 and TRBJ2-1, with D unresolved. Germline loops: CDR1 GTSNPN, CDR2 SVGIG (reference sequence). Trimming pared 5 bases from V and 4 bases from J, leaving 9 bases between. This CDR3 region has 12 residues. CDR3 sequence reads: CAWGLTYNEQFF. In DNA, the CDR3 is TGTGCCTGGGGTCTCACGTACAATGAGCAGTTCTTC.

The chain couples TRBV6-5 to TRBJ1-5, with 9 bases fitting TRBD1. Trimming removed 6 bases from V and 1 base from J; junction bases left unmatched: 4. The length of the CDR3 is 15 residues. The germline gives CDR1 MNHEY, CDR2 SVGAGI. CDR3 nucleotide sequence: TGTGCCAGCAGCCCGACAGGGGGAAGCAATCAGCCCCAGCATTTT. This encodes CASSPTGGSNQPQHF.

The chain recombines TRBV19 with TRBJ1-2; tentatively, D is TRBD1 (5 bases). The V gene's germline CDR1 is LNHDA and CDR2 SQIVND (reference sequence). The CDR3 has 16 residues. V lost 5 bases and J 6 bases, leaving 22 bases between the germline ends. The CDR3 bases are TGTGCCAGTAGTCAGGGAATCGCGTTGGGGCAAGATGGCTACACCTTC. Translating gives CASSQGIALGQDGYTF.

The chain is built from TRBV18 and TRBJ1-1, with D perhaps TRBD1 (5 bases). This CDR3 has 15 residues. The V gene lost 1 base and the J gene lost 4 bases, with 13 bases spanning the gap. Germline CDR1 reads KGHSH; CDR2 reads LQKENI. In DNA form, the CDR3 reads TGTGCCAGCTCACCACAGGGGCAGGTGGGCACTGAAGCTTTCTTT. Encoded protein: CASSPQGQVGTEAFF.